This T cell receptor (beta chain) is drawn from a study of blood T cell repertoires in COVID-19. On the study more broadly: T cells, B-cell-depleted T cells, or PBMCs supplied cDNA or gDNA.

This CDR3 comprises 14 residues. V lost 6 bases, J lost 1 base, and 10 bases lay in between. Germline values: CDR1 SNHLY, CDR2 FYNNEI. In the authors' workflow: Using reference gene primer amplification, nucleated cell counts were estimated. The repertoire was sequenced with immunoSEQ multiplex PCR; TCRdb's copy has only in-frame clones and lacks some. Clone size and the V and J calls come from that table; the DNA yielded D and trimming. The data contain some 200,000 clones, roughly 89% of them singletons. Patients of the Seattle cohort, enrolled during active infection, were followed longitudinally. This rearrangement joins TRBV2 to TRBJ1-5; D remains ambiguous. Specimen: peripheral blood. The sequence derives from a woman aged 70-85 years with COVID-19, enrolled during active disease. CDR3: CASSLRGSNQPQHF. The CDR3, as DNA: TGTGCCAGCAGCCTAAGAGGGAGCAATCAGCCCCAGCATTTT.